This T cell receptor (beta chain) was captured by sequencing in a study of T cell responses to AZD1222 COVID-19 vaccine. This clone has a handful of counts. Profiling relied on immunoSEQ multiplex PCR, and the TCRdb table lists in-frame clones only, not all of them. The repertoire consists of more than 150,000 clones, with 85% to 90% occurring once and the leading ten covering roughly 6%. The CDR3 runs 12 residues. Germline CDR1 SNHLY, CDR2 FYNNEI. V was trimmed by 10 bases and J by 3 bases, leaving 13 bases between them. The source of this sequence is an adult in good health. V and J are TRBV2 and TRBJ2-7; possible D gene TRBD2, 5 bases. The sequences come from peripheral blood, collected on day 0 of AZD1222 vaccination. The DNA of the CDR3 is TGTGCCACCTCCCGGACTGACTACGAGCAGTACTTC. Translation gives CATSRTDYEQYF.